This TCR beta chain was retrieved from a study of cytomegalovirus exposure and HLA in healthy donors. General study points: Sequencing depth roughly uniform across donors was assumed in presence/absence analyses. A later analysis revealed that TCR association rates differed between HLA loci, peaking at DRB1 and bottoming out at HLA-C.

A few counts support this clone. Its specificity is unknown. V was clipped by 2 bases and J by 10 bases, with 15 bases between them. The CDR3 has 13 amino acids. Germline assignment: CDR1 GTSNPN and CDR2 SVGIG (reference sequence). PCR employed 60 Vbeta and 13 Jbeta primers. Clones were sequenced by immunoSEQ multiplex PCR, and TCRdb holds only the in-frame ones, with some missing. The profile covers 150,000 to 200,000 clones, with more than 80% appearing a single time and under 5% taken by the ten largest. The V call is TRBV30, the J call TRBJ2-4; D possibly corresponds to TRBD1 (6 bases). Sequences were obtained from PBMCs. The TCR comes from a man aged 18 to 35 in good health and CMV-seronegative. The CDR3 DNA sequence: TGTGCCTGGAGTTCGCCCGGGACACGAATTCAGTACTTC. Amino acid sequence: CAWSSPGTRIQYF.